A selection of T cell receptor beta chains follows, all from one sample in a study of metastatic and nonmetastatic thyroid tumors. MiXCR re-clonotyped the PCR reads for TCRdb. The table has roughly 30,000 clones, over 15% seen once. Material for sequencing was blood. The receptor source for this set is a female donor with papillary thyroid cancer or a benign thyroid nodule (not recorded which). Some clones in this sample may be carry-over from other donors' samples. The CDR3 runs from the conserved cysteine through the conserved F or W. The D gene is left open where the match is weak. The size field is filled for only some rows; it gives once, few, many or a size class.

d_call: .
j_call: TRBJ1-5
clone_size: many
v_call: TRBV5-6
cdr3_aa: CASSLFGYSNQPQHF
cdr3_nt: TGTGCCAGCAGCTTGTTCGGTTATAGCAATCAGCCCCAGCATTTT

d_call: .
j_call: TRBJ2-3
clone_size: .
v_call: TRBV5-4
cdr3_aa: CASSFWGGRDTQYF
cdr3_nt: TGTGCCAGCAGCTTCTGGGGGGGGCGAGATACGCAGTATTTT

d_call: .
j_call: TRBJ2-2
clone_size: few
v_call: TRBV6-1
cdr3_aa: CASSEGGNSNTGELFF
cdr3_nt: TGTGCCAGCAGTGAAGGGGGGAACTCAAACACCGGGGAGCTGTTTTTT

d_call: TRBD1
j_call: TRBJ1-1
clone_size: many
v_call: TRBV12-3/TRBV12-4
cdr3_aa: CASRPVTGGRDTEAFF
cdr3_nt: TGTGCCAGCAGACCAGTGACAGGGGGCAGAGACACTGAAGCTTTCTTT

d_call: .
j_call: TRBJ2-7
clone_size: many
v_call: TRBV19
cdr3_aa: CASSIKGDSTYEQYF
cdr3_nt: TGTGCCAGTAGTATAAAGGGGGACTCAACCTACGAGCAGTACTTC

d_call: TRBD1
j_call: TRBJ1-2
clone_size: once
v_call: TRBV20-1
cdr3_aa: CSAREPGQAAASYGYTF
cdr3_nt: TGCAGTGCTAGAGAACCGGGACAGGCGGCGGCTAGCTATGGCTACACCTTC

d_call: .
j_call: TRBJ1-5
clone_size: medium-sized
v_call: TRBV6-1
cdr3_aa: CASSRGGEGHQPQHF
cdr3_nt: TGTGCCAGCAGTCGGGGAGGCGAGGGGCATCAGCCCCAGCATTTT

d_call: .
j_call: TRBJ2-5
clone_size: few
v_call: TRBV6-1
cdr3_aa: CASSGLETQYF
cdr3_nt: TGTGCCAGCAGTGGACTAGAGACCCAGTACTTC

d_call: .
j_call: TRBJ1-2
clone_size: .
v_call: TRBV11-1
cdr3_aa: CAGSFVFPKGGRGYTF
cdr3_nt: TGTGCCGGCAGCTTCGTATTTCCGAAAGGGGGGCGAGGCTACACCTTC

d_call: .
j_call: TRBJ2-2
clone_size: .
v_call: TRBV9
cdr3_aa: CASSVGSHYTGELFF
cdr3_nt: TGTGCCAGCAGCGTAGGCAGCCACTACACCGGGGAGTTGTTTTTT

d_call: TRBD2
j_call: TRBJ2-1
clone_size: .
v_call: TRBV25-1
cdr3_aa: CASSESAAGVYNEQFF
cdr3_nt: TGTGCCAGCAGTGAAAGTGCAGCGGGGGTATACAATGAGCAGTTCTTC

d_call: TRBD2
j_call: TRBJ2-7
clone_size: .
v_call: TRBV7-8
cdr3_aa: CASSLGGSGRYEQYF
cdr3_nt: TGTGCCAGCAGCTTAGGCGGTAGCGGGCGCTACGAGCAGTACTTC

d_call: TRBD1
j_call: TRBJ1-2
clone_size: many
v_call: TRBV19
cdr3_aa: CASRGGDRDNYGYTF
cdr3_nt: TGTGCCAGTCGAGGCGGGGACAGGGACAACTATGGCTACACCTTC

d_call: TRBD1
j_call: TRBJ2-2
clone_size: .
v_call: TRBV6-2/TRBV6-3
cdr3_aa: CASSYGTGISGELFF
cdr3_nt: TGTGCCAGCAGTTACGGGACAGGGATTTCCGGGGAGCTGTTTTTT

d_call: TRBD1
j_call: TRBJ1-1
clone_size: many
v_call: TRBV19
cdr3_aa: CASIPGPGGLENTEAFF
cdr3_nt: TGTGCCAGTATTCCCGGGCCAGGGGGGTTAGAAAACACTGAAGCTTTCTTT

d_call: TRBD1
j_call: TRBJ2-7
clone_size: .
v_call: TRBV7-2
cdr3_aa: CASSYRDRLSYEQYF
cdr3_nt: TGTGCCAGCAGCTACCGGGACAGGCTATCCTACGAGCAGTACTTC

d_call: TRBD1
j_call: TRBJ1-1
clone_size: many
v_call: TRBV28
cdr3_aa: CASRRTGRNTEAFF
cdr3_nt: TGTGCCAGCAGGAGGACAGGGAGGAACACTGAAGCTTTCTTT

d_call: TRBD2
j_call: TRBJ2-2
clone_size: many
v_call: TRBV12-3/TRBV12-4
cdr3_aa: CASKPRRGAMNTGELFF
cdr3_nt: TGTGCCAGCAAGCCGAGGCGGGGGGCCATGAACACCGGGGAGCTGTTTTTT

d_call: TRBD2
j_call: TRBJ2-7
clone_size: .
v_call: TRBV10-2
cdr3_aa: CASRTITSGRAVEQYF
cdr3_nt: TGCGCCAGCAGAACAATAACTAGCGGGAGGGCCGTCGAGCAGTACTTC

d_call: .
j_call: TRBJ2-3
clone_size: .
v_call: TRBV20-1
cdr3_aa: CSSRGSSRSTDTQYF
cdr3_nt: TGCAGTTCTAGAGGGTCTAGTAGAAGCACAGATACGCAGTATTTT

d_call: .
j_call: TRBJ2-1
clone_size: many
v_call: TRBV27
cdr3_aa: CASKTNLRLNEQFF
cdr3_nt: TGTGCCAGCAAAACGAACCTGAGGCTAAATGAGCAGTTCTTC

d_call: TRBD2
j_call: TRBJ2-1
clone_size: .
v_call: TRBV5-1
cdr3_aa: CASSFGTSGNEQFF
cdr3_nt: TGCGCCAGCAGCTTTGGGACTAGCGGGAATGAGCAGTTCTTC

d_call: TRBD2
j_call: TRBJ2-3
clone_size: many
v_call: TRBV5-1
cdr3_aa: CASSFAAGGTDTQYF
cdr3_nt: TGCGCCAGCAGCTTCGCAGCGGGAGGCACAGATACGCAGTATTTT

d_call: .
j_call: TRBJ2-2
clone_size: many
v_call: TRBV9
cdr3_aa: CASSVRTANTGELFF
cdr3_nt: TGTGCCAGCAGCGTTCGGACGGCGAACACCGGGGAGCTGTTTTTT

d_call: .
j_call: TRBJ2-7
clone_size: many
v_call: TRBV7-3
cdr3_aa: CASSPQGGRPYEQYF
cdr3_nt: TGTGCCAGCAGCCCCCAGGGGGGCCGCCCCTACGAGCAGTACTTC

d_call: TRBD1
j_call: TRBJ2-7
clone_size: many
v_call: TRBV11-3
cdr3_aa: CASSLTRQGTPYF
cdr3_nt: TGTGCCAGCAGCTTAACGAGACAGGGGACCCCGTACTTC

d_call: TRBD2
j_call: TRBJ2-3
clone_size: .
v_call: TRBV6-2/TRBV6-3
cdr3_aa: CASSYSGLAGSTDTQYF
cdr3_nt: TGTGCCAGCAGTTACTCTGGACTAGCGGGGTCCACAGATACGCAGTATTTT

d_call: .
j_call: TRBJ1-2
clone_size: .
v_call: TRBV10-3
cdr3_aa: CAISEGGGRGAIERCYTF
cdr3_nt: TGTGCCATCAGTGAGGGGGGCGGAAGAGGGGCCATAGAACGTTGCTACACCTTC

d_call: .
j_call: TRBJ2-7
clone_size: many
v_call: TRBV2
cdr3_aa: CASTDSTYEQYF
cdr3_nt: TGTGCCAGCACCGACAGTACCTACGAGCAGTACTTC